The 27 T cell receptor beta chains below all came from one sample that was sequenced in a study of STAT3 mutations in large granular lymphocyte leukemia. Points from the study as a whole: At least one immunodominant TCR beta clonotype appeared in every T-cell large granular lymphocyte leukemia patient.

The method was immunoSEQ multiplex PCR; TCRdb's version includes in-frame clones alone and lacks a portion of them. Of approximately 5,200 clones listed, around 70% were seen once; the top ten hold around 50%. These receptors have no known antigen. Sequencing used PBMCs. Receptors were obtained from a human donor with T large granular lymphocyte leukemia. Some clones in this sample may be carry-over from other donors' samples.

This sequence joins TRBV30 and TRBJ1-1; no definite D call. The CDR3 has 12 amino acids. Trimming took off 3 bases at V and 3 bases at J, with 8 bases between the two ends. In germline, CDR1 is GTSNPN, CDR2 SVGIG (reference sequence). CDR3: CAWSLVDTEAFF. The CDR3 DNA reads TGTGCCTGGAGCTTAGTTGACACTGAAGCTTTCTTT.

The gene calls are TRBV5-8 and TRBJ2-6, with D hard to call. Trimming shortened V by 4 bases and J by 0 bases, and 5 bases separated the two germline ends. The CDR3 totals 14 residues. CDR1 is SGHTS, CDR2 YDEGEE, per germline. Written as DNA, the CDR3 is TGTGCCAGCAGCACCCTCTCTGGGGCCAACGTCCTGACTTTC. This codes for CASSTLSGANVLTF.

The chain recombines TRBV18 with TRBJ2-2; the match to TRBD1 covers 7 bases. CDR3 length: 16 residues. Germline-derived CDR1 and CDR2 are KGHSH and LQKENI. V shed 4 bases, J shed 3 bases, and the junction held 8 bases outside the gene matches. Here the CDR3 DNA reads TGTGCCAGCTCACAGCTCCGGGGACAGCACACCGGGGAGCTGTTTTTT. Translation: CASSQLRGQHTGELFF.

The chain joins TRBV5-1 to TRBJ2-5; D is unclear. Germline lookup yields CDR1 SGHRS and CDR2 YFSETQ. Trimming pared 0 bases from V and 3 bases from J, leaving 12 bases between. CDR3 length: 15 amino acids. DNA of the CDR3: TGCGCCAGCAGCTTGGGTGGGAATATAGAAGAGACCCAGTACTTC. Protein: CASSLGGNIEETQYF. Variable domain in full (rest from reference TRBV5-1 and TRBJ2-5): KAGVTQTPRYLIKTRGQQVTLSCSPISGHRSVSWYQQTPGQGLQFLFEYFSETQRNKGNFPGRFSGRQFSNSRSEMNVSTLELGDSALYLCASSLGGNIEETQYFGPGTRLLVL.

This chain joins TRBV7-9 and TRBJ2-5; TRBD1 agrees at 8 bases. The ends lost 5 bases at V and 1 base at J; junction bases unmatched: 6. The CDR3 covers 15 residues. Germline assignment: CDR1 SEHNR and CDR2 FQNEAQ (reference sequence). In DNA, the CDR3 is TGTGCCAGCAGCCCAGGGGGCTACCCCCAAGAGACCCAGTACTTC. Translating it yields CASSPGGYPQETQYF.

J is TRBJ1-2 and V is TRBV7-9; 8 positions agree with TRBD1. Germline V gene lookup returns CDR1 SEHNR and CDR2 FQNEAQ (reference sequence). V gave up 5 bases and J gave up 8 bases; unmatched junction bases: 10. The CDR3 has 14 amino acids. The CDR3 protein is CASSQGDRLWGYTF. CDR3 coding DNA: TGTGCCAGCAGCCAGGGGGACAGGCTGTGGGGCTACACCTTC.

The chain is built from TRBV28 and TRBJ1-6, with unresolved D. This CDR3 is built from 14 residues. Looked up from germline, CDR1 is MDHEN and CDR2 is SYDVKM. Trimming removed 3 bases from V and 14 bases from J, with 17 bases in between. DNA for the CDR3: TGTGCCAGCAGTTTGTCGGCCGGGTTGAGGGCCCTCCACTTT. Translated: CASSLSAGLRALHF.

Only a few counts were recorded for this clone. The rearrangement links TRBV28 to TRBJ2-5; 7 bases match TRBD1. V was pared by 5 bases and J by 4 bases, with 10 bases of the junction left unmatched. Germline CDR1 MDHEN, CDR2 SYDVKM. CDR3 length: 15 residues. The CDR3 spells CASSERQGGVETQYF. The CDR3 DNA sequence: TGTGCCAGCAGTGAACGACAGGGCGGAGTAGAGACCCAGTACTTC.

This chain links TRBV5-1 with TRBJ1-1; 7 bases agree with TRBD1. The ends lost 2 bases at V and 0 bases at J; junction bases unmatched: 4. This CDR3 region has 15 residues. Germline V gene data show CDR1 as SGHRS and CDR2 as YFSETQ. CDR3 in amino acids: CASSFSGTVNTEAFF. Here the CDR3 DNA reads TGCGCCAGCAGCTTTTCCGGGACAGTGAACACTGAAGCTTTCTTT.

The CDR3 bases are TGTGCCAGCAGCTTCCAGGGGGCCGACGAGCAGTACTTC. The encoded protein is CASSFQGADEQYF. The chain is built from TRBV5-4 and TRBJ2-7; 8 positions agree with TRBD1. V lost 2 bases and J lost 5; bases outside the gene matches: 3. Germline lookup yields CDR1 SGHNT and CDR2 YYREEE (reference sequence). This CDR3 is built from 13 residues.

In regard to this clone: Other DNA sequences of this sample code for an identical CDR3. The J gene is TRBJ2-3, the V gene TRBV5-1; the D gene is possibly TRBD2 (7 bases). The V gene's germline CDR1 is SGHRS and CDR2 YFSETQ. This CDR3 has 14 amino acids. Deletions cut 0 bases from V and 5 bases from J, with 10 bases between. The CDR3 protein is CASSLAGEGDTQYF. The CDR3 bases are TGCGCCAGCAGCTTGGCAGGGGAGGGAGATACGCAGTATTTT.

The rearrangement links TRBV18 to TRBJ2-3; 10 positions agree with TRBD1. The trim removed 4 bases at V and 4 bases at J, leaving 5 bases unmatched. The CDR3 extends over 15 amino acids. CDR1 is KGHSH and CDR2 is LQKENI in the germline V gene. The CDR3 loop is CASSLTGGKADTQYF. The CDR3 DNA sequence: TGTGCCAGCTCACTGACAGGGGGCAAGGCAGATACGCAGTATTTT.

The chain combines TRBV30 with TRBJ2-7; D possibly corresponds to TRBD2 (5 bases). Germline CDR1 is GTSNPN and CDR2 is SVGIG (reference sequence). This CDR3 has 14 amino acids. Trimming took off 1 base at V and 6 bases at J, with 16 bases between the two ends. CDR3 DNA sequence: TGTGCCTGGAGTGACACGGGATCGGCGAGCGAGCAGTACTTC. As protein: CAWSDTGSASEQYF.

This rearrangement joins TRBV30 to TRBJ1-2, with no clear D. Germline CDR1 is GTSNPN and CDR2 is SVGIG (reference sequence). Trimming left V 2 bases short and J 5 bases short, with 12 bases between. The CDR3 totals 13 residues. The CDR3 DNA reads TGTGCCTGGAGTACGTACAGAAAATATGGCTACACCTTC. It specifies CAWSTYRKYGYTF.

V and J are TRBV7-9 and TRBJ2-5; D is possibly TRBD1 (7 bases). The ends were cut back, 5 bases at V and 2 bases at J, with 12 bases in the middle. The CDR3 runs 14 residues. Germline-derived CDR1 and CDR2 are SEHNR and FQNEAQ (reference sequence). The CDR3: CASSPQGGQETQYF. CDR3 DNA: TGTGCCAGCAGCCCCCAGGGGGGACAAGAGACCCAGTACTTC.

The V call is TRBV5-4, the J call TRBJ1-2; 9 nucleotides match TRBD1. The V and J ends lost 0 bases and 3 bases, in that order; junction bases with no gene match: 9. Germline V CDR1 and CDR2: SGHNT, YYREEE (reference sequence). The CDR3 consists of 17 residues. The CDR3 DNA reads TGTGCCAGCAGCTTGGCCATAGGGGACAGGGCTGACTATGGCTACACCTTC. This encodes CASSLAIGDRADYGYTF.

This clone showed up just a few times. The chain employs TRBV7-9 and TRBJ1-2; D is possibly TRBD1 (6 bases). The CDR3 contains 14 residues. Germline V lookup: CDR1 SEHNR, CDR2 FQNEAQ (reference sequence). Trimming took off 4 bases at V and 13 bases at J, with 22 bases between the two ends. The CDR3 loop is CASSSFGGPREATF. The CDR3 DNA sequence: TGTGCCAGCAGCTCATTCGGGGGGCCCCGGGAAGCCACCTTC.

This chain uses TRBV7-9 with TRBJ2-1; maybe TRBD1 (5 bases). This CDR3 has 11 residues. Trimming cost V 5 bases and J 10 bases, with 9 bases left between them. Germline values: CDR1 SEHNR, CDR2 FQNEAQ (reference sequence). In DNA form, the CDR3 reads TGTGCCAGCAGCCCAGGGCTAGAGCAGTTCTTC. Translated, it gives CASSPGLEQFF.

This sequence joins TRBV18 and TRBJ1-2; D gene ambiguous. The CDR3 runs 14 residues. Trimming removed 4 bases from V and 5 bases from J, with 14 bases in between. Germline loops: CDR1 KGHSH, CDR2 LQKENI. CDR3 nucleotide sequence: TGTGCCAGCTCACGTAACAAACCGGGATATGGCTACACCTTC. Amino acid sequence: CASSRNKPGYGYTF.

The genes are TRBV13 and TRBJ2-1, with TRBD2 identical over 9 bases. Germline V gene lookup returns CDR1 PRHDT and CDR2 FYEKMQ (reference sequence). The CDR3 consists of 16 residues. Losses at the gene ends were 5 bases for V and 2 bases for J; bases not matched to a gene: 7. The CDR3 DNA is TGTGCCAGCAGCCCCTTTAGCGGGGGCCCCTACAATGAGCAGTTCTTC. Translated: CASSPFSGGPYNEQFF.

The gene calls are TRBV5-1 and TRBJ2-1; maybe TRBD1 (5 bases). The germline V gene has CDR1 SGHRS and CDR2 YFSETQ. Trimming removed 0 bases at V and 3 bases at J, with 16 bases between. This CDR3 is built from 17 residues. The CDR3 region is CASSLGGPYRNYNEQFF. CDR3 DNA: TGCGCCAGCAGCTTGGGGGGCCCTTACCGGAACTACAATGAGCAGTTCTTC.

The rearrangement links TRBV4-2 to TRBJ2-5; TRBD2 agrees at 8 bases. J gave up 5 bases and V 0 bases, and 5 bases lay outside the gene matches. CDR1 is LGHNA, CDR2 YNFKEQ, per germline. The CDR3 loop spans 15 amino acids. The CDR3 nucleotides read TGTGCCAGCAGCCAAGAATACGGCGGGAGGGAGACCCAGTACTTC. This codes for CASSQEYGGRETQYF.

V is TRBV6-5 and J is TRBJ2-1, with TRBD1 matching 8 bases. Trimming took 4 bases from V and 10 from J; bases not matched to a gene: 12. From germline, CDR1 is MNHEY and CDR2 SVGAGI. This CDR3 is built from 15 residues. The CDR3 region has the DNA TGTGCCAGCAGTTTAACAGGGGGTTCCCCCCAAGAGCAGTTCTTC. Encoded protein: CASSLTGGSPQEQFF.

This chain uses TRBV6-6 with TRBJ2-7; TRBD2 matches at 13 bases. The CDR3 has 15 amino acids. CDR1 is MNHNY and CDR2 is SVGAGI in the germline V gene (reference sequence). With V trimmed by 9 bases and J by 3 bases, 8 bases remained unmatched. The CDR3 DNA reads as TGTGCCAGTCGGGGCGGACTAGCGGGAGTCTACGAGCAGTACTTC. Translated: CASRGGLAGVYEQYF.

The chain couples TRBV18 to TRBJ1-1, with a possible D match to TRBD1 (5 bases). Trimming removed 6 bases from V and 6 bases from J, with 14 bases in between. The germline V gene encodes CDR1 KGHSH and CDR2 LQKENI. This CDR3 comprises 13 residues. In DNA, the CDR3 is TGTGCCAGCTCGCTCCGGGACCCATCTGAAGCTTTCTTT. Amino acid sequence: CASSLRDPSEAFF.

V gene TRBV6-6 combines with J gene TRBJ2-7; no reliable D call. The V gene lost 0 bases and the J gene lost 0 bases, with 12 bases spanning the gap. The CDR3 loop spans 16 amino acids. The germline V gene has CDR1 MNHNY and CDR2 SVGAGI (reference sequence). The CDR3 spells CASSYSAGRSSYEQYF. The CDR3 DNA sequence: TGTGCCAGCAGTTACTCGGCAGGCAGGAGCTCCTACGAGCAGTACTTC.

The sample holds a few counts of this clone. The chain employs TRBV4-3 and TRBJ1-3; 7 bases line up with TRBD1. CDR1 LGHNA and CDR2 YSLEER come from the germline V gene. The CDR3 has 14 residues. Trimming at V came to 1 base and at J to 6 bases, leaving 3 bases not matched to a gene. CDR3 in amino acids: CASSQGQGENTIYF. DNA of the CDR3: TGCGCCAGCAGCCAAGGACAGGGTGAAAACACCATATATTTT.